The sequence of this T cell receptor (beta chain) was determined in a study of vaccination and CD4 T cells after COVID-19. On the study more broadly: Recovered-phase convalescent patients showed SARS-CoV-2 positivity by nasal swab PCR; roughly ten were mild, one severe. Following dose two, a median about 70 days (range 14 to 241) passed before post-vaccine samples were taken. The convalescent population consisted of six males and four females, two of whom were of Hispanic ethnicity. Study-level points and caveats: From a median of about 21 to 38, SARS-CoV-2-reactive clonotypes increased, though not significantly.

Noted time point: late sampling 161 to 241 days after vaccination in a few convalescent patients. With respect to this clonotype: Its antigen is unknown.

After removal of 3 bases from V and 5 bases from J, the junction contained 4 bases not matched to a gene. Germline CDR1 and CDR2: DFQATT and SNEGSKA (reference sequence). CDR3 length: 13 residues. TCRdb re-called the PCR reads through MiXCR, storing one row per CDR3 protein. Among 25,000 to 30,000 distinct CDR3 sequences, under 65% were seen once, and the ten largest hold around 5.2%. The gene calls are TRBV20-1 and TRBJ1-1; 9 bases match TRBD1. The receptor's source is a human donor who had recovered from COVID-19. Material: CD4+ T cells from blood, obtained about 7 months after SARS-CoV-2 vaccination. CDR3: CSARGQGETEAFF. The CDR3 coding sequence is TGCAGTGCTAGGGGACAGGGAGAAACTGAAGCTTTCTTT.